These 9 T cell receptor beta chains were sequenced from one sample in a study of cytomegalovirus exposure and HLA in healthy donors. The PCR was carried out with 60 Vbeta primers and 13 Jbeta primers. The protocol was immunoSEQ multiplex PCR, while the TCRdb copy is restricted to in-frame clones and leaves out a portion. This sample has hundreds of thousands of clones, with over 65% found just once. Sequencing was done on a sample of PBMCs. These receptor sequences come from a man aged 18-30 years in good health and CMV-seronegative.

The genes are TRBV5-1 and TRBJ2-3, with a weak D call TRBD1 (5 bases). V shed 0 bases and J shed 4 bases, with 9 bases lying between them. From germline, CDR1 is SGHRS and CDR2 YFSETQ. This CDR3 region has 14 residues. The CDR3 DNA is TGCGCCAGCAGCTTGGGGCAGGGCCCAGATACGCAGTATTTT. Amino acid sequence: CASSLGQGPDTQYF.

This sequence joins TRBV5-1 and TRBJ2-5; D might be TRBD2 (6 bases). Trimming cost V 0 bases and J 4 bases, with 13 bases left between them. The germline CDR1 and CDR2 sequences are SGHRS and YFSETQ. The length of the CDR3 is 15 residues. The CDR3 nucleotides read TGCGCCAGCAGCTTGGGCGGGACTCGAGTAGAGACCCAGTACTTC. Amino acids: CASSLGGTRVETQYF.

There are a few counts of this clone. The chain carries TRBV2 and TRBJ1-1, with a possible D match to TRBD1 (5 bases). Germline CDR1 SNHLY, CDR2 FYNNEI. There are 19 residues in the CDR3. Deletions cut 7 bases from V and 2 bases from J, with 29 bases between. CDR3: CASTMGHMGGSGANTEAFF. In DNA form, the CDR3 reads TGTGCCAGCACTATGGGGCATATGGGAGGTAGTGGGGCAAACACTGAAGCTTTCTTT.

The J gene is TRBJ1-1, the V gene TRBV5-6; D is perhaps TRBD1 (6 bases). The germline V and J ends were trimmed by 4 bases and 1 base, with 14 bases remaining between them. The CDR3 totals 15 residues. The germline V gene has CDR1 SGHDT and CDR2 YYEEEE. The CDR3 spells CASSGGGRANTEAFF. CDR3 DNA: TGTGCCAGCAGCGGGGGGGGCAGGGCGAACACTGAAGCTTTCTTT.

V is TRBV28 and J is TRBJ2-3; a possible D gene is TRBD2 (6 bases). This CDR3 has 14 residues. V was trimmed by 7 bases and J by 1 base, leaving 12 bases between them. Germline V lookup: CDR1 MDHEN, CDR2 SYDVKM. The CDR3 region has the DNA TGTGCCAGCACCATAGGCGGGGGCACAGATACGCAGTATTTT. Its protein is CASTIGGGTDTQYF.

This clone was recorded a few times. The chain couples TRBV2 to TRBJ1-3; the match to TRBD1 covers 7 bases. J was trimmed by 0 bases and V by 4 bases; bases with no gene match: 6. Looked up from germline, CDR1 is SNHLY and CDR2 is FYNNEI. The CDR3 sequence is 16 residues long. The CDR3 loop is CASSGQGVSSGNTIYF. CDR3 sequence (DNA): TGTGCCAGCAGTGGTCAGGGGGTATCCTCTGGAAACACCATATATTTT.

This sequence joins TRBV5-4 and TRBJ2-1, with D unclear. Trimming pared 5 bases from V and 1 base from J, leaving 13 bases between. Germline CDR1 is SGHNT and CDR2 is YYREEE (reference sequence). The CDR3 has 15 amino acids. The CDR3 DNA reads as TGTGCCAGCAGTCAACCTCACCTATCCTACAATGAGCAGTTCTTC. It translates to CASSQPHLSYNEQFF.

This clone occurred a few times. V usage is TRBV11-3 and J usage is TRBJ2-2, with TRBD1 as a possible D gene (5 bases). Per germline, CDR1 SGHNT and CDR2 YENEEA. The germline V and J ends were trimmed by 5 bases and 3 bases, with 13 bases remaining between them. The CDR3 consists of 15 residues. CDR3 in amino acids: CASSMQGLDTGELFF. CDR3 in DNA: TGTGCCAGCAGCATGCAGGGTCTGGACACCGGGGAGCTGTTTTTT.

The V and J genes are TRBV2 and TRBJ1-5, with 10 bases matching TRBD1. Germline assignment: CDR1 SNHLY and CDR2 FYNNEI. The CDR3 extends over 16 amino acids. The trim removed 6 bases at V and 5 bases at J, leaving 10 bases unmatched. CDR3 sequence: CASSRDRGSVDQPQHF. CDR3 DNA sequence: TGTGCCAGCAGCCGGGACAGGGGTTCAGTTGATCAGCCCCAGCATTTT.